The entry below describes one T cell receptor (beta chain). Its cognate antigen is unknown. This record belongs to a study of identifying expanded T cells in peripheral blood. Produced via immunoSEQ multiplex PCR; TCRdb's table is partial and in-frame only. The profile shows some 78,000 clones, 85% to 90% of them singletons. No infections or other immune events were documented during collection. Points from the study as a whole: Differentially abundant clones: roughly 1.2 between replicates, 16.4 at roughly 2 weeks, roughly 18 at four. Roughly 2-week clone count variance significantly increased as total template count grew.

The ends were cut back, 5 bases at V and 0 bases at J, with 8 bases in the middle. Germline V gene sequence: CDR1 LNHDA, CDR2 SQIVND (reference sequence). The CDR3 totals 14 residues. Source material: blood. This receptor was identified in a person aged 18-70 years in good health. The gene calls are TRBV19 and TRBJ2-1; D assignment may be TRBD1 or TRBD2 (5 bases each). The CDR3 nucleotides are TGTGCCAGTAGTTGGGACCTCTCCTACAATGAGCAGTTCTTC. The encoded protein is CASSWDLSYNEQFF.